Described below is a single T cell receptor beta chain sequence and its context. The entry originates in a study of immune evolution from preneoplasia to lung adenocarcinoma. CDR1 is LNHNV and CDR2 is YYDKDF in the germline V gene (reference sequence). The CDR3 length is 13 residues. V trimming: 3 bases; J trimming: 7 bases; junction bases outside the gene matches: 4. Measured with immunoSEQ multiplex PCR; TCRdb has only the in-frame clones, and not every one. The sample has a few thousand clones, 76% seen once. The rearrangement links TRBV15 to TRBJ1-1; 8 bases are shared with TRBD1. The sequencing input was FFPE lung adenocarcinoma in situ tissue. The receptor's source is a person between 60 and 79 years old with lung adenocarcinoma. CDR3 sequence reads: CATSSPDRDEAFF. The CDR3, as DNA: TGTGCCACCAGCAGCCCGGACAGGGATGAAGCTTTCTTT.